The clone carrying this T cell receptor beta chain turned up a few times. Its target is unknown. Researchers ran the PCR with 60 Vbeta and 13 Jbeta primers. TCRdb's table, derived via immunoSEQ multiplex PCR, lists solely in-frame clones and lacks some. Of under 150,000 clones in the sample, approximately 70% were seen once. These data originate in a study of cytomegalovirus exposure and HLA in healthy donors. Study information: The roughly 100 million unique TCR beta sequences, from 150 million to 200 million T cells, were found by an earlier analysis.

Whole-study findings and limits: Judged likely to be a sequencing artifact was a cluster of highly shared sequence variants.

The CDR3 is 15 amino acids. V was pared by 5 bases and J by 5 bases, with 6 bases of the junction left unmatched. Per the germline V gene, CDR1 is SGHRS and CDR2 is YFSETQ. The chain recombines TRBV5-1 with TRBJ2-1; 11 positions match TRBD1. The sequenced sample consisted of PBMCs. The receptor comes from a woman in her 40s in good health and CMV-seronegative. The CDR3 DNA reads TGCGCCAGCAGTCTAGGACAGGGGGCGGACAATGAGCAGTTCTTC. It yields the protein CASSLGQGADNEQFF.